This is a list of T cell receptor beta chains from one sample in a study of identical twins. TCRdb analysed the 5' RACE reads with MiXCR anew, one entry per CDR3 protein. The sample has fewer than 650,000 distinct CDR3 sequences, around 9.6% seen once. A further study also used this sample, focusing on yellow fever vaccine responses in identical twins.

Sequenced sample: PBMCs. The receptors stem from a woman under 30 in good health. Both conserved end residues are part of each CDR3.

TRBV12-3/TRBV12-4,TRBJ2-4,CASRSGTDKNIQYF
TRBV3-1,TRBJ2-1,CASSQGSSGEDRFF
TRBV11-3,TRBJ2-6,CASSPGDPGANVLTF
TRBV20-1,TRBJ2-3,CSASKTGLTDTQYF
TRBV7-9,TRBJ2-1,CASSWDQGEQFF
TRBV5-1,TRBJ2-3,CASSHRDLTDTQYF
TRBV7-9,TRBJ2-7,CASSLRQGLAGYEQYF
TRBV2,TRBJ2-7,CASLSLPLASSYEQYF
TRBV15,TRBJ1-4,CATSTSGLEEKLFF
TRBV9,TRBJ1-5,CASSATGVQPQHF
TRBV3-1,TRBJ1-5,CASSLRGGSQPQHF
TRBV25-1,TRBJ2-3,CASSDPGQLTDTQYF
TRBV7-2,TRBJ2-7,CASSRALLAETYEQYF
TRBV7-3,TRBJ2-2,CASSRRMNTGELFF